This T cell receptor beta chain was sequenced in a study of regulatory T cells in long-lasting Graves disease. This clonotype was counted a few times. The CDR3 has 13 amino acids. V lost 4 bases, J lost 0 bases, and 9 bases lay in between. Germline values: CDR1 SQVTM, CDR2 ANQGSEA. Arm-PCR with iRepertoire HTBI primers amplified the CDR3 regions for these TCR beta libraries. TCRdb re-called the multiplex PCR reads through MiXCR, storing one row per CDR3 protein. The sample shows 500,000 to 800,000 distinct CDR3 sequences, around 30% of them seen only once. Documented time point: persistent/refractory GD, antithyroid drugs over 5 years with positive TRAb. From RNA extracted from PBMCs, the TCR library was made.

V usage is TRBV29-1 and J usage is TRBJ1-2; no clear D gene. Sequences were derived from peripheral blood mononuclear cells (PBMCs), sampled when the disease was refractory, from a patient treated with antithyroid drugs. The TCR comes from a female donor with Graves disease. Here the CDR3 DNA reads TGCAGCGTTGGAGACTATTCTAACTATGGCTACACCTTC. Amino acid sequence: CSVGDYSNYGYTF. The full variable domain, in which reference TRBV29-1 and TRBJ1-2 provide the parts outside the CDR3, is SAVISQKPSRDICQRGTSLTIQCQVDSQVTMMFWYRQQPGQSLTLIATANQGSEATYESGFVIDKFPISRPNLTFSTLTVSNMSPEDSSIYLCSVGDYSNYGYTFGSGTRLTVV.